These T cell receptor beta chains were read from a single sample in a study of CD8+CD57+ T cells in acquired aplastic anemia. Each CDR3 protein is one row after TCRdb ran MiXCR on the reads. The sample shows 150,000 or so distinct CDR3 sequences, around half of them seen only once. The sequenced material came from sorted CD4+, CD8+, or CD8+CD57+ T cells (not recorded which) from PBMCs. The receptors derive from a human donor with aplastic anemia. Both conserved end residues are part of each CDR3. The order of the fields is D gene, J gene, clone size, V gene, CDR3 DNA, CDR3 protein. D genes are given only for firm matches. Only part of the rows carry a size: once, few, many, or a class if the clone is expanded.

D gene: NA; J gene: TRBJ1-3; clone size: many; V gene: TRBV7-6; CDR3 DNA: TGTGCCAGCAGCTTTGGCGGGCGTGGAAACACCATATATTTT; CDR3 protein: CASSFGGRGNTIYF
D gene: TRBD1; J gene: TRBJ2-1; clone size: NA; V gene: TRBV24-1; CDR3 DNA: TGTGCCACCAGTGATTCCCCGGGGACAGGGGACAATGAGCAGTTCTTC; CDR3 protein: CATSDSPGTGDNEQFF
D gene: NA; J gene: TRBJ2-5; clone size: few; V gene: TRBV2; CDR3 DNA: TGTGCCAGCAGCTTCGGACTGATCCAAGAGACCCAGTACTTC; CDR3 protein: CASSFGLIQETQYF
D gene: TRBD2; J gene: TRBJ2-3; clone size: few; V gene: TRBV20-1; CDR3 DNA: TGCAGTGCTAGCAGACTAGCAGGGACAGATACGCAGTATTTT; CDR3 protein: CSASRLAGTDTQYF
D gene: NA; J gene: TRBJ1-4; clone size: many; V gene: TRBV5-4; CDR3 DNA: TGTGCCAGCAGCTTGAAACAGGGTAATGAAAAACTGTTTTTT; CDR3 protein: CASSLKQGNEKLFF
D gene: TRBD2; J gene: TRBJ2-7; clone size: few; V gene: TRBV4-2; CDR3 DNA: TGTGCCAGCAGCCAAGTAAAAAGGGAGGGGAGCTCCTACGAGCAGTACTTC; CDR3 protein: CASSQVKREGSSYEQYF
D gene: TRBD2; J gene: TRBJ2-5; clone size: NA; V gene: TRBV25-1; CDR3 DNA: TGTGCCAGCCTAGCGGGAGGGTACCAAGAGACCCAGTACTTC; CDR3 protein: CASLAGGYQETQYF
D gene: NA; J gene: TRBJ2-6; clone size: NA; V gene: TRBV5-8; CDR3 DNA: TGTGCCAGCGCACGTCGCTCTGGGGCCAACGTCCTGACTTTC; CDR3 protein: CASARRSGANVLTF
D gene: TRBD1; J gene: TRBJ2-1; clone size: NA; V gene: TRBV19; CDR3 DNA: TGTGCCAGTAGTATTTTGGGGACAGCCGGGGAGCAGTTCTTC; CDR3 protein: CASSILGTAGEQFF
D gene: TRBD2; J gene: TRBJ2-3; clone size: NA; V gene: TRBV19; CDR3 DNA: TGTGCCAGTACTTCTAGCGGGGGGGTGGCAGATACGCAGTATTTT; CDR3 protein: CASTSSGGVADTQYF
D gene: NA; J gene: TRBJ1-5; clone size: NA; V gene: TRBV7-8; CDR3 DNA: TGTGCCAGCAGTATAGGGGGGAGTCAGCCCCAGCATTTT; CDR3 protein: CASSIGGSQPQHF
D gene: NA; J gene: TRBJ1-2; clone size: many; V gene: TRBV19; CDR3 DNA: TGTGCCAGTAAAACCACAGGAGGTGATGGCTACACCTTC; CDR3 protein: CASKTTGGDGYTF
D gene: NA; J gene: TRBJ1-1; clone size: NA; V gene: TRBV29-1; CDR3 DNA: TGCAGCGTTGTTCACGAGGCTTTCTTT; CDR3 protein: CSVVHEAFF
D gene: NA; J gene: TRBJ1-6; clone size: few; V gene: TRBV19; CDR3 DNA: TGTGCCAGTAGCGCGACAGGCGCGTATAATTCACCCCTCCACTTT; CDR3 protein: CASSATGAYNSPLHF
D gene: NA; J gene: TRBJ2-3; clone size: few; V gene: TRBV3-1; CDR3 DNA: TGTGCCAGCAGCTCCCAGGGGACAGATACGCAGTATTTT; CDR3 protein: CASSSQGTDTQYF
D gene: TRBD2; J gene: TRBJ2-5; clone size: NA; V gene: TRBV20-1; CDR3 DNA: TGCAGTGCTAGGGGGACTAGCGGGAGCTCAGAGACCCAGTACTTC; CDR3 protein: CSARGTSGSSETQYF
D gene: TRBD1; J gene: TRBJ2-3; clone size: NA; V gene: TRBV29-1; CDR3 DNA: TGCAGCCAACGGGACAGGGGTCCGACAGATACGCAGTATTTT; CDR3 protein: CSQRDRGPTDTQYF
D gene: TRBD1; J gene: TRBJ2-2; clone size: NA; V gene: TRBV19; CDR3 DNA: TGTGCCGGCAGTATGAAGGACAGGGAGGACACCGGGGAGCTGTTTTTT; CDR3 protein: CAGSMKDREDTGELFF
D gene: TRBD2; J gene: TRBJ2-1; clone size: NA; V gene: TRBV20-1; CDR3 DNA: TGCAGTGCTCGACTAGCGGGAGGGGCTGAGCAGTTCTTC; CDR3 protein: CSARLAGGAEQFF
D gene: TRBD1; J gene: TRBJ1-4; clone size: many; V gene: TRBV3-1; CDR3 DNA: TGTGCCAGCAGTCACAGGACAGGGGAAGAAAAACTGTTTTTT; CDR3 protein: CASSHRTGEEKLFF
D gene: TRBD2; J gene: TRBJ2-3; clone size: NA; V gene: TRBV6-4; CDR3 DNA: TGTGCCAGCAGTGTTAGCGGGACAGATACGCAGTATTTT; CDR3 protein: CASSVSGTDTQYF
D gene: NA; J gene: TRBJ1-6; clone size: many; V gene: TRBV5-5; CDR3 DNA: TGTGCCAGCAGCTTAGGACGGCATAATTCACCCCTCCACTTT; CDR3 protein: CASSLGRHNSPLHF
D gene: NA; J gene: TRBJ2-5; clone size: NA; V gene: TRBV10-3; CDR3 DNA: TGTGCCATCAGTGATGGCAGGGGCCAAGAGACCCAGTACTTC; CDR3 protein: CAISDGRGQETQYF
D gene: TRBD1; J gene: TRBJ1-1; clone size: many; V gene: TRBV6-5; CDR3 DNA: TGTGCCAGCAGCCAAGGGACAGGGGTGTTAGAAGCTTTCTTT; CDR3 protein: CASSQGTGVLEAFF
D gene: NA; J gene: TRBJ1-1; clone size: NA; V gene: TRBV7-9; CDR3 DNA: TGTGCCACCTTCTGGGGCGGTGAAGCTTTCTTT; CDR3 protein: CATFWGGEAFF
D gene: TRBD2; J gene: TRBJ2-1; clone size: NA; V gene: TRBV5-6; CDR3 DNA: TGTGCCAGCAGCTCAGGACTAGAGGGGAAGAATGAGCAGTTCTTC; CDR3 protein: CASSSGLEGKNEQFF
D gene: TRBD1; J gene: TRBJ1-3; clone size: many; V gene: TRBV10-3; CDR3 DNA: TGTGCCATCAGTGACCTGGGACAGAGCTCTGGAAACACCATATATTTT; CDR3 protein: CAISDLGQSSGNTIYF
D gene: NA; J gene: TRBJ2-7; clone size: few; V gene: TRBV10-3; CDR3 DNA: TGTGCCACATGGACAGACTACGAGCAGTACTTC; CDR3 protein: CATWTDYEQYF
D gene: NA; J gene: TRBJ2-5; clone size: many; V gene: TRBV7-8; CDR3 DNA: TGTGCCAGCAGAAAAGGGAAATTAGACGGGGCCCAAGAGACCCAGTACTTC; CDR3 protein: CASRKGKLDGAQETQYF
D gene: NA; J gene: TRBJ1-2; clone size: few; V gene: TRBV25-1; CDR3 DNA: TGTGCCAGCAGTGATAAGGGTGGGGGCGCGCATGGCTACACCTTC; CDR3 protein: CASSDKGGGAHGYTF
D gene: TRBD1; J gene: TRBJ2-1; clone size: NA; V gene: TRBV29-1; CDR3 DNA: TGCAGCGTCCATCTGACAGGGGGAAATTACAATGAGCAGTTCTTC; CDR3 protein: CSVHLTGGNYNEQFF
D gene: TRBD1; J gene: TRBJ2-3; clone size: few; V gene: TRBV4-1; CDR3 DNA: TGCGCCAGCAGCCTCACCGGGACAGGGGGGAGTTCGGATACGCAGTATTTT; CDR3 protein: CASSLTGTGGSSDTQYF
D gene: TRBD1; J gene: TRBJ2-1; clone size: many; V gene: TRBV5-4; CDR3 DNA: TGTGCCAGCAGCTTGCCAATAGGGACAGGGGGCATGAATGAGCAGTTCTTC; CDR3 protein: CASSLPIGTGGMNEQFF
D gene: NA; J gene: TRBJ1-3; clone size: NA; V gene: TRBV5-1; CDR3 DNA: TGCGCCAGCAGCCAAGCCGATAGGGGATCTGGAAACACCATATATTTT; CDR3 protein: CASSQADRGSGNTIYF
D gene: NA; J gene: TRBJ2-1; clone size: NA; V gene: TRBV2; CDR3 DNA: TGTGCCAGCTGCTGGAGTGCGGCAGGGGAGGCTGAGCAGTTCTTC; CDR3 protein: CASCWSAAGEAEQFF
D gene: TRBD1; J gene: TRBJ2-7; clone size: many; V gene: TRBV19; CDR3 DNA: TGTGCCAGTAGTACAAATACCGGGACAGGGGGCGTCATTAGCTACGAGCAGTACTTC; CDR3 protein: CASSTNTGTGGVISYEQYF
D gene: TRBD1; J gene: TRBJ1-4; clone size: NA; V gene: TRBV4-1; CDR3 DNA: TGCGCCAGCAGCCAAGAAGGTGGAGGTGAGGGGGCCGATGAAAAACTGTTTTTT; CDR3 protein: CASSQEGGGEGADEKLFF
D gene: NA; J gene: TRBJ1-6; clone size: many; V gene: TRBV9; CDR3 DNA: TGTGCCAGCAGCGTAGCCAGTAGAGGCTTTTCACCCCTCCACTTT; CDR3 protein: CASSVASRGFSPLHF
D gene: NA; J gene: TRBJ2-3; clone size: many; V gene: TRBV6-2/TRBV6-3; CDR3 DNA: TGTGCCAGCAGTTTCTTCGACCGCCCCCCACGAACGCAGTATTTT; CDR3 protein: CASSFFDRPPRTQYF
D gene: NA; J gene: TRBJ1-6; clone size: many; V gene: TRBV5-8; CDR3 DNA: TGTGCCAGCAGTCCCGCCACCGGCCCGGATTCACCCCTCCACTTT; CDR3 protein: CASSPATGPDSPLHF
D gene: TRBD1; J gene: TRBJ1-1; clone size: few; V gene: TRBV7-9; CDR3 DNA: TGTGCCAGCAGCTTAGCACAGGGGGAGGCTTTCTTT; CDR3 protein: CASSLAQGEAFF
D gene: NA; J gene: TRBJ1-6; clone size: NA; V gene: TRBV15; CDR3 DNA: TGTGCCACCAGCAGAAGGACGGGTGACCCTAATTCACCCCTCCACTTT; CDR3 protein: CATSRRTGDPNSPLHF
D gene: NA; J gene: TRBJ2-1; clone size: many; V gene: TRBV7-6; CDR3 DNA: TGTGCCAGCAGCCCTCTGGCGGGAAGGTCCTACAATGAGCAGTTCTTC; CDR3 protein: CASSPLAGRSYNEQFF
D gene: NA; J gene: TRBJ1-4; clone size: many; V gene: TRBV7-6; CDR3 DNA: TGTGCCAGCAGCTTAGACGCAACTAATGAAAAACTGTTTTTT; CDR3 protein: CASSLDATNEKLFF
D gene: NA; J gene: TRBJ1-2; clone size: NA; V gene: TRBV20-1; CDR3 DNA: TGCAGTGCTAGAGTGGCTAGGGGCACTAACTATGGCTACACCTTC; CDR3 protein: CSARVARGTNYGYTF
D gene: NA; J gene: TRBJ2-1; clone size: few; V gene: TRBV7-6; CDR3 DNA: TGTGCCAGCAGCTTCGGAGGGGGTCCGAATGAGCAGTTCTTC; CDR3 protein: CASSFGGGPNEQFF
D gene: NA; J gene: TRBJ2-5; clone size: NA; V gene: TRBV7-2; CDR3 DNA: TGTGCCAGCAGCCCCGACCCGCTAGCAGGGGAGACCCAGTACTTC; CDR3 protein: CASSPDPLAGETQYF
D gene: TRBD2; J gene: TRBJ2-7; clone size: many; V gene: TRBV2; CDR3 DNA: TGTGCCAGCCATACTAGCGGGGGGTCCTACGAGCAGTACTTC; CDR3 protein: CASHTSGGSYEQYF